This T cell receptor beta chain derives from a study of blood T cell repertoires in COVID-19. The length of the CDR3 is 13 residues. From germline, CDR1 is GTSNPN and CDR2 SVGIG (reference sequence). Trimming removed 2 bases from V and 3 bases from J; junction bases left unmatched: 2. Generated by immunoSEQ multiplex PCR, the TCRdb table keeps only in-frame clones and is missing some. This sample has about 210,000 clones; over 70% occur once, and the top ten carry about 7%. Sequencing input: peripheral blood. The V gene is TRBV30, the J gene TRBJ2-5; 8 nucleotides match TRBD1. The sequence derives from a woman between 65 and 79 years old with acute or convalescent COVID-19. Here the CDR3 reads CAWSNRGKETQYF. The CDR3 bases are TGTGCCTGGAGTAACAGGGGGAAAGAGACCCAGTACTTC. Supplemented by reference TRBV30 and TRBJ2-5, the full variable domain reads SQTIHQWPATLVQPVGSPLSLECTVEGTSNPNLYWYRQAAGRGLQLLFYSVGIGQISSEVPQNLSASRPQDRQFILSSKKLLLSDSGFYLCAWSNRGKETQYFGPGTRLLVL.